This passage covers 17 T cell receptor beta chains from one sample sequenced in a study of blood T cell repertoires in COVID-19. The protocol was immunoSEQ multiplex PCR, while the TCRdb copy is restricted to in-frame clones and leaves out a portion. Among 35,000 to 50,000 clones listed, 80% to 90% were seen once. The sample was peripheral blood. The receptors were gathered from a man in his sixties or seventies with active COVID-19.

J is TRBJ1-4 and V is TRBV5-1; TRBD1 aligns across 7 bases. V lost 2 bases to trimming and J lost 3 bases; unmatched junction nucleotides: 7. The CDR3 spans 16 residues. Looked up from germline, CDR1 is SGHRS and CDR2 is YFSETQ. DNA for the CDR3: TGCGCCAGCAGCTTCCTAGGGGGACAGTCTAATGAAAAACTGTTTTTT. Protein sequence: CASSFLGGQSNEKLFF.

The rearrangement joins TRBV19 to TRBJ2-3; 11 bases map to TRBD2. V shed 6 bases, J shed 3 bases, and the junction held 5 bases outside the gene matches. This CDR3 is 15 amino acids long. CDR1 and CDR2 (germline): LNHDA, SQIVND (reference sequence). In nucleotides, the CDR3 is TGTGCCAGTAGGAGACTAGCGGGGCGGACAGATACGCAGTATTTT. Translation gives CASRRLAGRTDTQYF.

The chain's CDR3 is CASSVVSGGYNEQFF. CDR3 nucleotide sequence: TGTGCCAGCAGCGTAGTTAGCGGGGGGTACAATGAGCAGTTCTTC. V gene TRBV9 combines with J gene TRBJ2-1, with 10 bases fitting TRBD2. CDR1 and CDR2 from the germline V gene are SGDLS and YYNGEE. V lost 0 bases, J lost 4 bases, and 1 base stayed unmatched. This CDR3 region has 15 residues.

The CDR3 loop is CASSPARGLEDTQYF. The CDR3 DNA is TGTGCCAGCAGTCCTGCGCGGGGGCTGGAAGATACGCAGTATTTT. This sequence joins TRBV4-2 and TRBJ2-3; D is perhaps TRBD2 (7 bases). Germline-derived CDR1 and CDR2 are LGHNA and YNFKEQ. The CDR3 loop spans 15 amino acids. V was trimmed by 6 bases and J by 5 bases, leaving 18 bases between them.

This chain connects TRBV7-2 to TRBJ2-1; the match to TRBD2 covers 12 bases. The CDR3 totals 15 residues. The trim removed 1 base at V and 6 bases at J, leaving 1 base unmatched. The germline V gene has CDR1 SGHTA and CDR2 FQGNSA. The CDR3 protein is CASSLGTSGANEQFF. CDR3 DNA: TGTGCCAGCAGCTTAGGGACTAGCGGGGCCAATGAGCAGTTCTTC. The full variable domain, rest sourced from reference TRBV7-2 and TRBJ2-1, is GAGVSQSPSNKVTEKGKDVELRCDPISGHTALYWYRQSLGQGLEFLIYFQGNSAPDKSGLPSDRFSAERTGGSVSTLTIQRTQQEDSAVYLCASSLGTSGANEQFFGPGTRLTVL.

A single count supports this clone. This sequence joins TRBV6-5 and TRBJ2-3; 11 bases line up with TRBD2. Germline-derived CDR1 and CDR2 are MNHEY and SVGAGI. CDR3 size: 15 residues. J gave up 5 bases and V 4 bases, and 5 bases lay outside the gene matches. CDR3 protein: CASSSASGGKDTQYF. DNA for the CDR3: TGTGCCAGCAGTTCGGCTAGCGGGGGGAAAGATACGCAGTATTTT.

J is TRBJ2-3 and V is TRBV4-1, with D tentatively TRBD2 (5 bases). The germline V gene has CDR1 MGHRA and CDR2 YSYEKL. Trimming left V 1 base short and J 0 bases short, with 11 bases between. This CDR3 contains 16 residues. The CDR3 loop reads CASSQGGSISTDTQYF. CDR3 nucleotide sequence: TGCGCCAGCAGCCAAGGAGGGTCGATAAGCACAGATACGCAGTATTTT.

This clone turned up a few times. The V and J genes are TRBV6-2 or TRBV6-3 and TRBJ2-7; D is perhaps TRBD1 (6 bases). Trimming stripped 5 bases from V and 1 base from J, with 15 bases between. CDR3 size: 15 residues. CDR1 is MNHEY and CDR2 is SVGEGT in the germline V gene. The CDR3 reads CASSPLTGLSYEQYF. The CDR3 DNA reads TGTGCCAGCAGTCCACTGACAGGCCTTTCCTACGAGCAGTACTTC.

The DNA for the CDR3 is TGTGCCAGCAAGGGGCTCACTGAAGCTTTCTTT. Translation gives CASKGLTEAFF. This chain joins TRBV6-6 and TRBJ1-1; TRBD1 is a possible D gene (5 bases). CDR1 is MNHNY, CDR2 SVGAGI, per germline (reference sequence). The V gene lost 7 bases and the J gene lost 4 bases, with 7 bases spanning the gap. This CDR3 spans 11 amino acids.

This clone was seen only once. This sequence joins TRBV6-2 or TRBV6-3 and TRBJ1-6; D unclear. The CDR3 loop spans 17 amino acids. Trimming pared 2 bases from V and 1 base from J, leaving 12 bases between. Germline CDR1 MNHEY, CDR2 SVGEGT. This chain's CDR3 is CASSYLRGESYNSPLHF. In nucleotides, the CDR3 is TGTGCCAGCAGTTACCTCCGGGGAGAATCCTATAATTCACCCCTCCACTTT.

DNA of the CDR3: TGTGCCAGCTCACTAGGGACAGGAGGGGGCGAGCAGTACTTC. Translated: CASSLGTGGGEQYF. The chain employs TRBV18 and TRBJ2-7; 8 nucleotides match TRBD1. With V trimmed by 4 bases and J by 6 bases, 8 bases remained unmatched. The CDR3 has 14 residues. Germline CDR1 KGHSH, CDR2 LQKENI.

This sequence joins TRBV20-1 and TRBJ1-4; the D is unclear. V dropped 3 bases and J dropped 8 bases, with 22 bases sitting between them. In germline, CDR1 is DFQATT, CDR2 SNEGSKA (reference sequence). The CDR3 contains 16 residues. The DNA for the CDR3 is TGCAGTGCTAGTTCTGGAGGGTTGCGGCCCGGCGAAAAACTGTTTTTT. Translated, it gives CSASSGGLRPGEKLFF.

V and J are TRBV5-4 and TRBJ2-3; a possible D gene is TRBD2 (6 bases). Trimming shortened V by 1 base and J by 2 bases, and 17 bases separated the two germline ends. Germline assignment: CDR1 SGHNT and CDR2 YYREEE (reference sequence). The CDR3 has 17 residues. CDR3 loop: CASSLMVFAGTTDTQYF. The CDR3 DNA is TGTGCCAGCAGCTTGATGGTTTTTGCGGGGACCACAGATACGCAGTATTTT.

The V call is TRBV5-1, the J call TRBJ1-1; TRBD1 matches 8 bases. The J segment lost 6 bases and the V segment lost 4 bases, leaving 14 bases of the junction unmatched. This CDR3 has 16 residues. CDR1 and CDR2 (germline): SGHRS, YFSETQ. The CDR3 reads CASSNGQGRVAAEAFF. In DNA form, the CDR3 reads TGCGCCAGCAGCAATGGACAGGGTCGGGTAGCCGCTGAAGCTTTCTTT.

The CDR3 DNA reads TGTGCCAGCAGTTTAAGCGGGACTAATTACGAGCAGTACTTC. Its protein product is CASSLSGTNYEQYF. This chain uses TRBV28 with TRBJ2-7, with 7 bases that match TRBD2. V was clipped by 2 bases and J by 4 bases; unmatched bases: 5. This CDR3 contains 14 residues. CDR1 is MDHEN and CDR2 is SYDVKM in the germline V gene.

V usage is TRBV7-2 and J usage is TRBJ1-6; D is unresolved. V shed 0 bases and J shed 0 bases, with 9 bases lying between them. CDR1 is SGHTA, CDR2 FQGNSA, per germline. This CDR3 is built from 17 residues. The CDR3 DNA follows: TGTGCCAGCAGCTTAGCTCTCGTCAGCTCCTATAATTCACCCCTCCACTTT. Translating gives CASSLALVSSYNSPLHF.

This CDR3 reads CASSESPLATEAFF. DNA of the CDR3: TGTGCCAGCAGTGAATCCCCATTGGCCACTGAAGCTTTCTTT. The chain combines TRBV6-1 with TRBJ1-1; D gene unclear. The ends were cut back, 2 bases at V and 4 bases at J, with 11 bases in the middle. CDR3 size: 14 residues. Germline V CDR1 and CDR2: MNHNS, SASEGT.